This T cell receptor (beta chain) is from a study of post-analysis software for immune sequencing data. This clonotype has a handful of counts. cDNA libraries for TCR beta contained unique molecular identifiers. T cells numbering roughly 0.9 to 10 million yielded cDNA molecules that totaled roughly 500,000. MiXCR, applied by TCRdb to the PCR reads, yields one record per CDR3 protein. Of roughly 600,000 distinct CDR3 sequences listed, around 44% are singletons. The source material was blood. The receptor was isolated from a girl under 18 with multiple sclerosis.

CDR3 in amino acids: CASSVGRGHPYNEQFF. For the CDR3, the DNA is TGTGCCAGCAGCGTAGGACGCGGGCACCCCTACAATGAGCAGTTCTTC. V and J are TRBV9 and TRBJ2-1; D possibly corresponds to TRBD2 (5 bases). Looked up from germline, CDR1 is SGDLS and CDR2 is YYNGEE. Deletions cut 0 bases from V and 2 bases from J, with 12 bases between. This CDR3 comprises 16 residues.